One sample yielded the 21 T cell receptor beta chains listed below, sequenced in a study of T cell repertoires in aging, cancer and after chemotherapy. A mixed TRB-A/B primer pool amplified rearranged TRB by multiplex touch-down PCR. TCRdb re-derived calls from the multiplex PCR reads in MiXCR, one entry per CDR3 protein. Here the sample spans under 2,000 distinct CDR3 sequences, around 31% being singletons. Amplification of TCR beta used genomic DNA extracted from peripheral blood. The sample was blood. These receptors all stem from a human donor with a blood cancer. The donor label of this sample is uncertain.

In its sample, this clonotype is medium-sized. The chain recombines TRBV29-1 with TRBJ2-7; TRBD1 matches 12 bases. Germline CDR1 reads SQVTM; CDR2 reads ANQGSEA. V lost 8 bases and J lost 7; bases outside the gene matches: 9. The CDR3 covers 13 residues. CDR3 nucleotide sequence: TGCAGCACTCCCGGGACAGGGGGCAGAGAGCAGTACTTC. It yields the protein CSTPGTGGREQYF.

By share of the sample, this clonotype is large (0.1 to 1%). The J gene is TRBJ1-2, the V gene TRBV15; no reliable D call. The germline V gene has CDR1 LNHNV and CDR2 YYDKDF (reference sequence). CDR3 length: 13 residues. The ends were cut back, 3 bases at V and 6 bases at J, with 11 bases in the middle. CDR3 in amino acids: CATSSGQRDGYTF. In DNA form, the CDR3 reads TGTGCCACCAGCAGTGGGCAGAGAGATGGCTACACCTTC.

This chain connects TRBV10-3 to TRBJ1-2; TRBD1 matches at 7 bases. There are 14 residues in the CDR3. The germline V gene has CDR1 ENHRY and CDR2 SYGVKD. Trimming cost V 10 bases and J 4 bases; bases outside gene matches: 12. CDR3 sequence (DNA): TGTGCCAACCTAAAAGACAGGGAGGCCTATGGCTACACCTTC. Amino acid sequence: CANLKDREAYGYTF.

The V gene is TRBV20-1, the J gene TRBJ2-5; no clear D. The V and J ends lost 4 bases and 1 base respectively, with 16 bases between them. Germline assignment: CDR1 DFQATT and CDR2 SNEGSKA (reference sequence). This CDR3 has 15 residues. The CDR3 DNA is TGCAGTGCTACGATTGATTCGGGTACCCAAGAGACCCAGTACTTC. This sequence encodes CSATIDSGTQETQYF.

The chain combines TRBV12-3 or TRBV12-4 with TRBJ1-4; tentatively, D is TRBD1 (5 bases). There are 14 residues in the CDR3. V gave up 2 bases and J gave up 4 bases, with 8 bases separating them. CDR3 bases: TGTGCCAGCAGTTTAAGGCAGGGTAATGAAAAACTGTTTTTT. Amino acid sequence: CASSLRQGNEKLFF.

By share, this clonotype counts as medium-sized (0.01 to 0.1%). The chain couples TRBV5-4 to TRBJ1-1; 8 nucleotides align to TRBD1. This CDR3 spans 14 amino acids. Trimming at V came to 0 bases and at J to 8 bases, leaving 6 bases not matched to a gene. Germline V lookup: CDR1 SGHNT, CDR2 YYREEE (reference sequence). The CDR3 DNA sequence: TGTGCCAGCAGCTTGGATGGGACAGGTGGAGAAGCTTTCTTT. This codes for CASSLDGTGGEAFF.

In its sample, this clonotype is medium-sized. This chain links TRBV19 with TRBJ2-3, with unresolved D. Trimming removed 5 bases from V and 3 bases from J, with 12 bases in between. From germline, CDR1 is LNHDA and CDR2 SQIVND (reference sequence). This CDR3 comprises 14 residues. CDR3 nucleotide sequence: TGTGCCAGTAGTGTGGCACCGGAGACAGATACGCAGTATTTT. Its protein product is CASSVAPETDTQYF.

In its sample, this clonotype ranks as medium-sized. The chain links TRBV29-1 to TRBJ1-1; D gene uncertain. This CDR3 comprises 12 residues. Trimming shortened V by 8 bases and J by 5 bases, and 15 bases separated the two germline ends. The germline gives CDR1 SQVTM, CDR2 ANQGSEA. The CDR3 loop is CSTESGATEAFF. CDR3 nucleotides: TGCAGCACCGAAAGTGGAGCGACTGAAGCTTTCTTT.

In this sample, this clonotype is large. The genes are TRBV27 and TRBJ2-3; 10 positions agree with TRBD2. The V gene's germline CDR1 is MNHEY and CDR2 SMNVEV (reference sequence). CDR3 length: 14 residues. V was clipped by 5 bases and J by 8 bases; unmatched bases: 7. CDR3 nucleotide sequence: TGTGCCAGCAGTCCAGCGGGAGGGCCGGTTACGCAGTATTTT. Protein product: CASSPAGGPVTQYF.

V and J are TRBV7-6 and TRBJ1-1; a weak D match, TRBD1 (6 bases). CDR1 and CDR2 (germline): SGHVS, FNYEAQ. V gave up 1 base and J gave up 5 bases, with 14 bases separating them. CDR3 size: 15 residues. CDR3 in DNA: TGTGCCAGCAGCTTAGGCAGGGGCGCGGGTACTGAAGCTTTCTTT. Encoded protein: CASSLGRGAGTEAFF.

The chain employs TRBV12-3 or TRBV12-4 and TRBJ2-7, with 7 positions matching TRBD1. Losses at the gene ends were 6 bases for V and 0 bases for J; bases not matched to a gene: 5. The length of the CDR3 is 14 residues. CDR3 DNA sequence: TGTGCCAGCAGGTCGGGACAGAGCTCCTACGAGCAGTACTTC. Translation gives CASRSGQSSYEQYF.

The genes are TRBV5-4 and TRBJ1-4; possible D gene TRBD1, 6 bases. The CDR3 is 16 residues long. From germline, CDR1 is SGHNT and CDR2 YYREEE (reference sequence). Trimming took 4 bases from V and 2 from J, leaving 15 bases between them. The CDR3: CASSRVVGATNEKLFF. The CDR3, as DNA: TGTGCCAGCAGCCGAGTCGTGGGGGCCACTAATGAAAAACTGTTTTTT.

The rearrangement uses TRBV6-6 and TRBJ2-7, with 8 bases that match TRBD2. The CDR3 has 15 residues. Germline CDR1 is MNHNY and CDR2 is SVGAGI (reference sequence). Trimming at V came to 5 bases and at J to 4 bases, leaving 10 bases not matched to a gene. CDR3 in DNA: TGTGCCAGCAGTCCCACGGGGGGGCTACCTTACGAGCAGTACTTC. Translated: CASSPTGGLPYEQYF.

The chain employs TRBV5-6 and TRBJ2-2; a possible D gene is TRBD2 (6 bases). V lost 4 bases, J lost 0 bases, and 16 bases lay in between. Germline values: CDR1 SGHDT, CDR2 YYEEEE. This CDR3 comprises 17 residues. The DNA for the CDR3 is TGTGCCAGCAGCGCCTCCTTGGGGGGTTCGAACACCGGGGAGCTGTTTTTT. It yields the protein CASSASLGGSNTGELFF.

The chain has TRBV12-3 or TRBV12-4 and TRBJ1-4; D possibly corresponds to TRBD1 (6 bases). CDR3 size: 14 residues. Trimming cost V 6 bases and J 6 bases, with 14 bases left between them. This CDR3 reads CASREQGIDEKLFF. CDR3 DNA sequence: TGTGCCAGCAGGGAACAGGGTATCGATGAAAAACTGTTTTTT.

This chain uses TRBV13 with TRBJ2-2; D is perhaps TRBD2 (6 bases). This CDR3 comprises 17 residues. V lost 6 bases, J lost 1 base, and 18 bases lay in between. The V gene's germline CDR1 is PRHDT and CDR2 FYEKMQ (reference sequence). CDR3: CASRGVRGGMNTGELFF. CDR3 nucleotides: TGTGCCAGCAGGGGGGTTCGCGGCGGGATGAACACCGGGGAGCTGTTTTTT.

The rearrangement links TRBV7-2 to TRBJ1-6; D unresolved. The V gene lost 1 base and the J gene lost 7 bases, with 11 bases spanning the gap. Looked up from germline, CDR1 is SGHTA and CDR2 is FQGNSA. The CDR3 sequence is 15 residues long. CDR3 DNA: TGTGCCAGCAGCTTAGGCGATTTACCAAATTCACCCCTCCACTTT. Its translation: CASSLGDLPNSPLHF.

The chain couples TRBV12-3 or TRBV12-4 to TRBJ2-5; perhaps TRBD1 as D (6 bases). This CDR3 contains 14 residues. Trimming pared 5 bases from V and 1 base from J, leaving 11 bases between. CDR3 DNA: TGTGCCAGCAGTGTTGGACAGTCCCAAGAGACCCAGTACTTC. Protein sequence: CASSVGQSQETQYF.

By its share, this clonotype is medium-sized. The chain combines TRBV6-5 with TRBJ2-4; D might be TRBD1 or TRBD2, each matching 6 bases. V was pared by 7 bases and J by 9 bases, with 16 bases between. This CDR3 spans 13 amino acids. CDR1 is MNHEY and CDR2 is SVGAGI in the germline V gene. DNA for the CDR3: TGTGCCAGCACCGCGTTGGAGGGGGGCATTCAGTACTTC. Translation: CASTALEGGIQYF.

The gene calls are TRBV27 and TRBJ2-7, with 8 bases identical to TRBD2. The J call may be in error: the DNA end matches TRBJ2-1 better. Germline V gene sequence: CDR1 MNHEY, CDR2 SMNVEV (reference sequence). The length of the CDR3 is 14 residues. CDR3 sequence reads: CASSLTSGWGEQFF. The DNA for the CDR3 is TGTGCCAGCAGTTTAACTAGCGGCTGGGGGGAGCAGTTCTTC.

CDR3 residues: CASSSRSDSTDTQYF. The DNA for the CDR3 is TGTGCCAGCAGCTCCCGGTCAGATAGCACAGATACGCAGTATTTT. The rearrangement links TRBV5-6 to TRBJ2-3; D gene uncertain. The germline V gene has CDR1 SGHDT and CDR2 YYEEEE. Trimming cost V 3 bases and J 0 bases, with 11 bases left between them. CDR3 length equals 15 residues.